A single sample is the source of the 4 T cell receptor beta chains below, sequenced in a study of T cell repertoires in cytomegalovirus infection. TCRdb fed the reads into MiXCR, producing one record per CDR3 protein. Of under 850,000 distinct CDR3 sequences listed, roughly 30% are singletons. Their target antigens are unknown. This material consisted of cultured PBMCs, taken from culture after CMV antigen stimulation. Receptor source: a human donor in good health (CMV status not recorded). Some clones in this sample may be carry-over from other donors' samples.

This clonotype was recorded a few times. Here the CDR3 reads CASSLRGDNTEAFF. CDR3 nucleotide sequence: TGTGCCAGCTCACTAAGGGGAGACAACACTGAAGCTTTCTTT. The chain employs TRBV18 and TRBJ1-1; D is possibly TRBD1 (5 bases). Germline-derived CDR1 and CDR2 are KGHSH and LQKENI. The CDR3 is made up of 14 amino acids. V was pared by 4 bases and J by 2 bases, with 11 bases between.

The rearrangement links TRBV2 to TRBJ2-1, with 13 bases identical to TRBD2. The germline V gene encodes CDR1 SNHLY and CDR2 FYNNEI. The CDR3 sequence is 16 residues long. Losses at the gene ends were 1 base for V and 10 bases for J; bases not matched to a gene: 7. The CDR3 sequence is CASSEELAGGRKEQFF. As DNA, the CDR3 is TGTGCCAGCAGTGAAGAACTAGCGGGGGGGCGGAAGGAGCAGTTCTTC.

The chain joins TRBV7-9 to TRBJ2-7; 7 bases match TRBD1. The CDR3 covers 15 residues. With V trimmed by 5 bases and J by 4 bases, 11 bases remained unmatched. The germline V gene has CDR1 SEHNR and CDR2 FQNEAQ (reference sequence). The CDR3, as DNA: TGTGCCAGCAGCCTATCAGGGGGTCTAGTTTACGAGCAGTACTTC. This sequence encodes CASSLSGGLVYEQYF.

CDR3 residues: CASSLNVRNTEAFF. CDR3 DNA sequence: TGTGCCAGCAGCCTAAACGTGAGGAACACTGAAGCTTTCTTT. The chain employs TRBV11-2 and TRBJ1-1, with D unresolved. There are 14 residues in the CDR3. The V end lost 5 bases, the J end lost 1 base, and 11 bases lay between the germline ends. The germline V gene encodes CDR1 SGHAT and CDR2 FQNNGV.